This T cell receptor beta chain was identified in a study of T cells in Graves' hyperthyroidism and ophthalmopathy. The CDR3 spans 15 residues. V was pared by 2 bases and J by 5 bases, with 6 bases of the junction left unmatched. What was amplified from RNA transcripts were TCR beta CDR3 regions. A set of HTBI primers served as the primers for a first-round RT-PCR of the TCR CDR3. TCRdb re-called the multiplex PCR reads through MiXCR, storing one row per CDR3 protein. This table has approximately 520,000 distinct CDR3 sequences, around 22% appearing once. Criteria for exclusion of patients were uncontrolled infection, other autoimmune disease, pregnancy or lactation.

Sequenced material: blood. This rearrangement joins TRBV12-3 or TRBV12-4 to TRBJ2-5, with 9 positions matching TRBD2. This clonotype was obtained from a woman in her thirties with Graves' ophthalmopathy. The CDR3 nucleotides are TGTGCCAGCAGTTTAAGGCTAGCGGGGTCCGAGACCCAGTACTTC. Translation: CASSLRLAGSETQYF.